The clone carrying this TCR beta chain has ten or more counts. Its antigen is not known. The data were obtained in a study of CD8 T cells in ankylosing spondylitis. Whole-study findings and limits: For ankylosing spondylitis blood, a TCR beta motif of fewer than 10 highly homologous variants appeared characteristic. Disease-linked clones bore a CD8+ phenotype and were relatively rare in peripheral blood.

It was by quantitative 5'-RACE with molecular barcodes that TCR beta libraries were made. MiXCR, applied by TCRdb to the 5' RACE reads, yields one record per CDR3 protein. The sample consists of some 120,000 distinct CDR3 sequences, approximately 13% of them appearing once. The V gene's germline CDR1 is LGHDT and CDR2 YNNKEL (reference sequence). J was trimmed by 5 bases and V by 0 bases; bases with no gene match: 6. This CDR3 comprises 17 residues. The sample comprised blood, either unsorted or a sorted T cell fraction (not recorded which). This clonotype was obtained from a female donor with ankylosing spondylitis or in good health (not recorded which). J is TRBJ2-1 and V is TRBV3-1; 11 positions match TRBD2. The CDR3 is CASSQDRSGRVNNEQFF. The CDR3 coding sequence is TGTGCCAGCAGCCAAGATCGTAGCGGGAGGGTGAACAATGAGCAGTTCTTC.